The 25 T cell receptor beta chains in this list originate from one sample, sequenced in a study of patients and donors after allogeneic stem cell transplantation. TCRdb independently ran MiXCR on the RT-PCR reads; one entry per CDR3 protein. Among about 200,000 distinct CDR3 sequences, about 40% were seen once, and the ten largest hold about 30%. Material for sequencing was blood, either unsorted or a sorted T cell fraction (not recorded which). The receptors originated from a human donor who was either an allogeneic HSCT recipient or a stem cell or donor lymphocyte infusion donor (not recorded which). It is not recorded whose cells these are; they may come from a transplant donor.

This clonotype was seen more than once but under ten times. The rearrangement uses TRBV5-1 and TRBJ2-7; D is unclear. CDR1 SGHRS and CDR2 YFSETQ come from the germline V gene. Trimming cost V 0 bases and J 0 bases, with 7 bases left between them. The CDR3 covers 14 residues. The CDR3 region is CASSLARASYEQYF. The CDR3 DNA reads as TGCGCCAGCAGCTTGGCTCGCGCCTCCTACGAGCAGTACTTC.

The chain carries TRBV29-1 and TRBJ1-1; tentatively, D is TRBD1 (6 bases). The germline gives CDR1 SQVTM, CDR2 ANQGSEA. The CDR3 loop spans 13 amino acids. Trimming shortened V by 3 bases and J by 5 bases, and 13 bases separated the two germline ends. DNA for the CDR3: TGCAGCGTTGACGGGGGCTTGGGGACTGAAGCTTTCTTT. Its protein is CSVDGGLGTEAFF.

This clonotype appeared a few times. The V gene is TRBV9, the J gene TRBJ1-2; D unclear. Germline V gene lookup returns CDR1 SGDLS and CDR2 YYNGEE. This CDR3 is 15 amino acids long. Trimming shortened V by 3 bases and J by 2 bases, and 14 bases separated the two germline ends. The CDR3 here is CASSARVGENYGYTF. The CDR3 nucleotides read TGTGCCAGCAGCGCCCGAGTCGGTGAGAACTATGGCTACACCTTC.

This clonotype has just a few counts. V usage is TRBV29-1 and J usage is TRBJ2-3; 7 positions match TRBD2. This CDR3 has 15 amino acids. V dropped 4 bases and J dropped 2; count of bases not matched to a gene: 9. Germline loops: CDR1 SQVTM, CDR2 ANQGSEA. The CDR3 coding sequence is TGCAGCGTTGGGTTCGGGGGGAGCCTCACAGATACGCAGTATTTT. It encodes CSVGFGGSLTDTQYF.

The CDR3 region is CSAREGKLPDGYTF. As DNA, the CDR3 is TGCAGTGCTAGAGAGGGAAAGCTACCTGATGGCTACACCTTC. The chain has TRBV20-1 and TRBJ1-2; D uncertain. Per the germline V gene, CDR1 is DFQATT and CDR2 is SNEGSKA (reference sequence). CDR3 length: 14 amino acids. Trimming shortened V by 0 bases and J by 6 bases, and 14 bases separated the two germline ends.

This clonotype was detected only a few times. The V gene is TRBV7-2, the J gene TRBJ1-3; D is undetermined. CDR3 size: 16 residues. The ends were cut back, 1 base at V and 0 bases at J, with 10 bases in the middle. Germline CDR1 is SGHTA and CDR2 is FQGNSA. This chain's CDR3 is CASSLGGGGSGNTIYF. Written as DNA, the CDR3 is TGTGCCAGCAGCTTAGGCGGAGGCGGCTCTGGAAACACCATATATTTT.

The V call is TRBV28, the J call TRBJ1-2; no reliable D call. CDR3 length: 12 amino acids. Trimming pared 3 bases from V and 5 bases from J, leaving 7 bases between. Germline loops: CDR1 MDHEN, CDR2 SYDVKM. The CDR3 DNA sequence: TGTGCCAGCAGTTTGGCCGCTTATGGCTACACCTTC. Translating gives CASSLAAYGYTF.

This clonotype appeared a few times. The J gene is TRBJ1-3, the V gene TRBV10-3, with no clear D. V lost 3 bases and J lost 4, with 13 bases in between. Germline CDR1 reads ENHRY; CDR2 reads SYGVKD. This CDR3 comprises 15 residues. CDR3 in amino acids: CAISEGPTGGNTIYF. CDR3 sequence (DNA): TGTGCCATCAGTGAAGGCCCGACGGGGGGAAACACCATATATTTT.

The J gene is TRBJ1-6, the V gene TRBV7-6, with a possible D match to TRBD1 (5 bases). V dropped 5 bases and J dropped 9 bases, with 17 bases sitting between them. This CDR3 spans 15 amino acids. Per germline, CDR1 SGHVS and CDR2 FNYEAQ. In nucleotides, the CDR3 is TGTGCCAGCAGCGCCGGGGGTAACAACGGTTCACCCCTCCACTTT. Translated, it gives CASSAGGNNGSPLHF.

The sample holds a few counts of this clonotype. The chain employs TRBV7-3 and TRBJ1-1; 8 nucleotides match TRBD1. V shed 5 bases and J 3 bases; nucleotides not matched to a gene: 5. The CDR3 covers 14 residues. Germline assignment: CDR1 SGHTA and CDR2 FQGTGA. CDR3 nucleotide sequence: TGTGCCAGCAGCGTCGACAGGGGAGACACTGAAGCTTTCTTT. This sequence encodes CASSVDRGDTEAFF.

This clonotype has a handful of counts. V and J are TRBV4-3 and TRBJ2-7; D gene unclear. V was clipped by 0 bases and J by 2 bases, with 11 bases between them. There are 15 residues in the CDR3. The V gene's germline CDR1 is LGHNA and CDR2 YSLEER. The CDR3 nucleotides read TGCGCCAGCAGCCAAGATAGGCAGATTACCTACGAGCAGTACTTC. It codes for CASSQDRQITYEQYF.

This clonotype was counted only a few times. The chain employs TRBV5-1 and TRBJ1-1; D is undetermined. This CDR3 is built from 15 residues. Germline assignment: CDR1 SGHRS and CDR2 YFSETQ. Trimming took 5 bases from V and 3 from J, leaving 17 bases between them. This CDR3 reads CASRRDGTLDTEAFF. CDR3 nucleotide sequence: TGCGCCAGCAGGAGGGATGGTACGTTGGACACTGAAGCTTTCTTT.

This clonotype showed up many times. The chain carries TRBV5-1 and TRBJ1-1; D not certain. This CDR3 has 18 residues. The germline V gene encodes CDR1 SGHRS and CDR2 YFSETQ. V gave up 2 bases and J gave up 1 base, with 21 bases separating them. The CDR3 here is CASSLPSWPSTANTEAFF. For the CDR3, the DNA is TGCGCCAGCAGCTTACCTTCTTGGCCAAGCACAGCGAACACTGAAGCTTTCTTT. The full variable domain, completed using reference TRBV5-1 and TRBJ1-1, is KAGVTQTPRYLIKTRGQQVTLSCSPISGHRSVSWYQQTPGQGLQFLFEYFSETQRNKGNFPGRFSGRQFSNSRSEMNVSTLELGDSALYLCASSLPSWPSTANTEAFFGQGTRLTVV.

The chain couples TRBV5-1 to TRBJ1-1; 8 nucleotides align to TRBD1. The CDR3 sequence is 14 residues long. Looked up from germline, CDR1 is SGHRS and CDR2 is YFSETQ. With 3 bases clipped from V and 4 bases from J, the junction kept 5 bases outside the gene matches. The chain's CDR3 is CASSWTGSGTEAFF. The CDR3 coding sequence is TGCGCCAGCAGCTGGACAGGGAGCGGCACTGAAGCTTTCTTT.

This clonotype was seen a few times. This chain joins TRBV6-2 or TRBV6-3 and TRBJ1-2, with D perhaps TRBD1 (6 bases). CDR3 length equals 15 residues. CDR1 is MNHEY and CDR2 is SVGEGT in the germline V gene. The V gene lost 8 bases and the J gene lost 5 bases, with 21 bases spanning the gap. CDR3 sequence (DNA): TGTGCCAGCGCCACTCGGGGGCTAGGGAGATATGGCTACACCTTC. This codes for CASATRGLGRYGYTF.

This clonotype was found a few times. The rearrangement uses TRBV19 and TRBJ1-5, with D perhaps TRBD1 (5 bases). V lost 6 bases, J lost 7 bases, and 16 bases lay in between. This CDR3 has 14 amino acids. Germline V lookup: CDR1 LNHDA, CDR2 SQIVND (reference sequence). CDR3 DNA: TGTGCCAGTAGCCCGAACGGGGACGGACAGCCCCAGCATTTT. Protein product: CASSPNGDGQPQHF. Filled out from reference TRBV19 and TRBJ1-5, the complete variable domain reads DGGITQSPKYLFRKEGQNVTLSCEQNLNHDAMYWYRQDPGQGLRLIYYSQIVNDFQKGDIAEGYSVSREKKESFPLTVTSAQKNPTAFYLCASSPNGDGQPQHFGDGTRLSIL.

The chain is built from TRBV4-3 and TRBJ2-5; possibly TRBD1 for D (5 bases). CDR3 length equals 14 residues. Germline CDR1 LGHNA, CDR2 YSLEER. V shed 1 base and J shed 3 bases, with 9 bases lying between them. The CDR3 nucleotides read TGCGCCAGCAGCCAAGTAGTAGGGGAAGAGACCCAGTACTTC. Encoded protein: CASSQVVGEETQYF.

The CDR3 here is CASSLRRIGGITDTQYF. The DNA of the CDR3 is TGTGCCAGCAGTTTGAGGAGGATCGGGGGGATTACAGATACGCAGTATTTT. The chain combines TRBV28 with TRBJ2-3, with 7 bases fitting TRBD2. V was pared by 3 bases and J by 3 bases, with 12 bases of the junction left unmatched. Germline CDR1 reads MDHEN; CDR2 reads SYDVKM. The CDR3 runs to 17 residues.

This clonotype has a handful of counts. The chain has TRBV6-5 and TRBJ1-1; TRBD1 might be the D (5 bases). V was trimmed by 5 bases and J by 4 bases, leaving 14 bases between them. The germline gives CDR1 MNHEY, CDR2 SVGAGI. There are 14 residues in the CDR3. The chain's CDR3 is CASSNEAGPTEAFF. The CDR3, as DNA: TGTGCCAGCAGTAACGAGGCAGGGCCCACTGAAGCTTTCTTT.

The chain recombines TRBV12-3 or TRBV12-4 with TRBJ2-7; 7 bases fit TRBD2. The CDR3 has 13 residues. With V trimmed by 8 bases and J by 0 bases, 4 bases remained unmatched. CDR3 region: CASRGSYSYEQYF. The DNA of the CDR3 is TGTGCCAGCCGCGGGAGTTACTCCTACGAGCAGTACTTC.

This chain joins TRBV20-1 and TRBJ2-7, with TRBD2 matching 9 bases. The length of the CDR3 is 15 residues. The V and J ends lost 6 bases and 5 bases, in that order; junction bases with no gene match: 14. The germline CDR1 and CDR2 sequences are DFQATT and SNEGSKA (reference sequence). The CDR3 reads CSARGASGIPNEQYF. The DNA for the CDR3 is TGCAGTGCCCGGGGGGCTAGCGGGATCCCAAACGAGCAGTACTTC.

This clonotype appeared a few times. The J gene is TRBJ2-1, the V gene TRBV20-1; D is ambiguous. The CDR3 is 13 amino acids. CDR1 DFQATT and CDR2 SNEGSKA come from the germline V gene (reference sequence). Trimming left V 7 bases short and J 2 bases short, with 12 bases between. CDR3 sequence: CSVRRPTYNEQFF. DNA of the CDR3: TGCAGTGTGCGGCGGCCCACCTACAATGAGCAGTTCTTC.

This clonotype has more than one count but fewer than ten. The chain joins TRBV2 to TRBJ1-5; 7 bases are shared with TRBD1. The CDR3 runs 15 residues. The V gene end was trimmed by 0 bases and the J gene end by 3 bases; junction bases not matched to a gene: 2. Germline V lookup: CDR1 SNHLY, CDR2 FYNNEI. This CDR3 is CASSEADRVNQPQHF. The CDR3, as DNA: TGTGCCAGCAGTGAAGCCGACAGGGTCAATCAGCCCCAGCATTTT.

This clonotype was counted between two and nine times. The CDR3 spells CASSLAVTGAGNTIYF. CDR3 sequence (DNA): TGTGCCAGCAGTTTAGCAGTAACAGGGGCTGGAAACACCATATATTTT. This rearrangement joins TRBV12-3 or TRBV12-4 to TRBJ1-3; 7 nucleotides agree with TRBD1. The CDR3 runs to 16 residues. Trimming took 0 bases from V and 2 from J; bases not matched to a gene: 4.

This sequence joins TRBV12-3 or TRBV12-4 and TRBJ1-5, with unresolved D. This CDR3 spans 14 amino acids. Trimming pared 6 bases from V and 1 base from J, leaving 10 bases between. In nucleotides, the CDR3 is TGTGCCAGCAGCTCCTCAGAGAGCAATCAGCCCCAGCATTTT. Residues: CASSSSESNQPQHF.